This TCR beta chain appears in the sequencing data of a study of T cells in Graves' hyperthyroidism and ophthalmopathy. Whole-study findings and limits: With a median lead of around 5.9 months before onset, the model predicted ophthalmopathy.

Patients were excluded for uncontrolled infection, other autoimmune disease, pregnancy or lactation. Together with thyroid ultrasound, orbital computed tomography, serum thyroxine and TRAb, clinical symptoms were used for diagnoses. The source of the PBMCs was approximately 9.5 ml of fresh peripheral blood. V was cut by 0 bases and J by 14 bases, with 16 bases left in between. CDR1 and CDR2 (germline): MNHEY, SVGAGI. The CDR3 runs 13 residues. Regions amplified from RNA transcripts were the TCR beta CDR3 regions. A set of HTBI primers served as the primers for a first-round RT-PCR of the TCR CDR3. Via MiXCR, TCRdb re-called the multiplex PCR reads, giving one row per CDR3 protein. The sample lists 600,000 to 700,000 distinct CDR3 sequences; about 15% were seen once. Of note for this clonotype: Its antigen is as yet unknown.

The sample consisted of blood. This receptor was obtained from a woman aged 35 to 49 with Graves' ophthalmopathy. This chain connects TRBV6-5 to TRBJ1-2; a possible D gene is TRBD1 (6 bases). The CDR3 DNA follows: TGTGCCAGCAGTTACTCCAGGACAGAGCGGAGAACCTTC. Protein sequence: CASSYSRTERRTF.